The 15 T cell receptor beta chains given below trace back to one sample, sequenced in a study of T cells in Graves' hyperthyroidism and ophthalmopathy. Amplification of TCR beta CDR3 regions was performed using RNA transcripts as template. Using the HTBI primer set, a first-round RT-PCR was run on the TCR CDR3. TCRdb re-called the multiplex PCR reads with MiXCR, one entry per CDR3 protein. The sample has approximately 640,000 distinct CDR3 sequences, about 17% seen once; the top ten hold 3.5% to 4%. Specimen: blood. The receptors originated from a woman younger than 45 with Graves' hyperthyroidism.

This clonotype came up many times. The chain joins TRBV28 to TRBJ1-1; 7 positions agree with TRBD1. CDR3 length: 17 amino acids. V lost 3 bases, J lost 3 bases, and 13 bases stayed unmatched. The germline CDR1 and CDR2 sequences are MDHEN and SYDVKM. CDR3: CASSFEVSAGGDTEAFF. The DNA of the CDR3 is TGTGCCAGCAGTTTTGAAGTTTCGGCAGGGGGAGACACTGAAGCTTTCTTT.

V and J are TRBV28 and TRBJ1-6; 8 nucleotides align to TRBD1. Germline V gene sequence: CDR1 MDHEN, CDR2 SYDVKM. V was clipped by 2 bases and J by 6 bases; unmatched bases: 12. This CDR3 spans 18 amino acids. In DNA form, the CDR3 reads TGTGCCAGCAGTTTAGAGGCAGGGGGCGATCCGATTAATTCACCCCTCCACTTT. Amino acid sequence: CASSLEAGGDPINSPLHF.

The V and J genes are TRBV20-1 and TRBJ1-6; 8 nucleotides align to TRBD1. With V trimmed by 5 bases and J by 10 bases, 16 bases remained unmatched. The CDR3 contains 16 residues. The germline CDR1 and CDR2 sequences are DFQATT and SNEGSKA (reference sequence). CDR3 loop: CSAPRTGGTGESPLHF. The DNA for the CDR3 is TGCAGTGCTCCTAGGACAGGCGGGACAGGTGAATCACCCCTCCACTTT.

Only a few counts were recorded for this clonotype. This chain links TRBV27 with TRBJ1-1; possible D gene TRBD1, 5 bases. Germline assignment: CDR1 MNHEY and CDR2 SMNVEV (reference sequence). V dropped 4 bases and J dropped 1 base, with 19 bases sitting between them. The CDR3 is made up of 17 amino acids. The CDR3 is CASSSALGGEGNTEAFF. CDR3 nucleotides: TGTGCCAGCAGTTCCGCCTTGGGGGGAGAGGGGAACACTGAAGCTTTCTTT.

A note on this clonotype: Germline and junction disagree at one end, which may indicate a read error. The chain combines TRBV5-1 with TRBJ2-3, with D uncertain. Germline values: CDR1 SGHRS, CDR2 YFSETQ. CDR3 length equals 14 residues. The CDR3 sequence: CASSQSISTDTQYF. In DNA form, the CDR3 reads TGTGCCAGCAGCCAATCCATATCCACAGATACGCAGTATTTT.

This clonotype was observed at least ten times. The chain combines TRBV6-1 with TRBJ1-1, with 7 bases identical to TRBD1. CDR3 length equals 17 residues. V gave up 2 bases and J gave up 0 bases; unmatched junction bases: 9. CDR1 MNHNS and CDR2 SASEGT come from the germline V gene. The CDR3 DNA follows: TGTGCCAGCAGTGAAACTGTAGGGGGCCTTATGAACACTGAAGCTTTCTTT. Encoded protein: CASSETVGGLMNTEAFF.

CDR3 bases: TGTGCCAGCAGCTCGGCGGGGGTGGTTACCTACGAGCAGTACTTC. It yields the protein CASSSAGVVTYEQYF. V and J are TRBV13 and TRBJ2-7; TRBD2 aligns across 7 bases. V lost 4 bases and J lost 2; bases outside the gene matches: 8. This CDR3 spans 15 amino acids. Germline V gives CDR1 PRHDT, CDR2 FYEKMQ (reference sequence).

The chain has TRBV6-1 and TRBJ2-3; a weak D match, TRBD1 (6 bases). Germline CDR1 and CDR2: MNHNS and SASEGT. Trimming removed 3 bases at V and 3 bases at J, with 16 bases between. CDR3 length equals 16 residues. The CDR3 loop reads CASSEGARGRTDTQYF. Here the CDR3 DNA reads TGTGCCAGCAGTGAGGGAGCCAGGGGACGGACAGATACGCAGTATTTT.

The V and J genes are TRBV14 and TRBJ2-3; D is unresolved. This CDR3 has 13 residues. The V gene lost 0 bases and the J gene lost 8 bases, with 9 bases spanning the gap. CDR1 and CDR2 from the germline V gene are SGHDN and FVKESK. Here the CDR3 reads CASSQDGTLTQYF. Written as DNA, the CDR3 is TGTGCCAGCAGCCAAGATGGAACCCTTACGCAGTATTTT.

This clonotype was seen at least ten times. A read error may account for a junction end that differs from germline. For the CDR3, the DNA is TGTGCCTGGAGAACCTTTGAAACTTTCTTT. Translated, it gives CAWRTFETFF. The rearrangement links TRBV30 to TRBJ1-1; D call uncertain. From germline, CDR1 is GTSNPN and CDR2 SVGIG (reference sequence). The CDR3 runs 10 residues.

Many counts were recorded for this clonotype. The genes are TRBV7-9 and TRBJ2-1, with D possibly TRBD2 on 6 matching bases. Trimming pared 1 base from V and 7 bases from J, leaving 14 bases between. There are 15 residues in the CDR3. Germline loops: CDR1 SEHNR, CDR2 FQNEAQ (reference sequence). CDR3 bases: TGTGCCAGCAGCTTAGGATCTGGGACTGGTAATGAGCAGTTCTTC. This codes for CASSLGSGTGNEQFF.

This clonotype was seen repeatedly, ten times or more. This chain uses TRBV3-1 with TRBJ2-2; no clear D. V dropped 2 bases and J dropped 0 bases, with 10 bases sitting between them. The V gene's germline CDR1 is LGHDT and CDR2 YNNKEL (reference sequence). There are 16 residues in the CDR3. The CDR3 bases are TGTGCCAGCAGCCAACCGCCCAGCGCGAACACCGGGGAGCTGTTTTTT. It yields the protein CASSQPPSANTGELFF.

Only a few counts were recorded for this clonotype. This sequence joins TRBV5-4 and TRBJ2-2, with D unclear. V was trimmed by 3 bases and J by 2 bases, leaving 14 bases between them. CDR1 and CDR2 from the germline V gene are SGHNT and YYREEE (reference sequence). This CDR3 region has 16 residues. The CDR3 DNA reads TGTGCCAGCAGCTCCCCTCCCGGCTCCAACACCGGGGAGCTGTTTTTT. Translating gives CASSSPPGSNTGELFF.

This clonotype was observed at least ten times. The genes are TRBV6-1 and TRBJ2-1; 8 bases agree with TRBD2. Germline V gene lookup returns CDR1 MNHNS and CDR2 SASEGT. V was pared by 3 bases and J by 3 bases, with 1 base of the junction left unmatched. CDR3 length equals 14 residues. The CDR3: CASSEREDYNEQFF. The CDR3 bases are TGTGCCAGCAGTGAGCGGGAGGACTACAATGAGCAGTTCTTC.

This chain joins TRBV5-1 and TRBJ2-7, with D perhaps TRBD2 (6 bases). Germline CDR1 SGHRS, CDR2 YFSETQ. The CDR3 runs 14 residues. V was cut by 0 bases and J by 3 bases, with 10 bases left in between. As DNA, the CDR3 is TGCGCCAGCAGCTTGGTGGAGGGAGGCTACGAGCAGTACTTC. As protein: CASSLVEGGYEQYF.